A selection of T cell receptor beta chains follows, all from one sample in a study of blood T cell repertoires in COVID-19. Libraries were prepared by immunoSEQ multiplex PCR; TCRdb keeps only in-frame clonotypes and omits some of them. The data contain 170,000 or so clones, around 87% of them singletons. The specimen sequenced was peripheral blood. The source of these receptors is a man aged 55 to 70 with COVID-19, enrolled during active disease. CDR3s include the opening cysteine and the closing phenylalanine or tryptophan. A D gene is named only where the DNA matches it firmly. The listing skips clone size in some rows; elsewhere it reads once, few, many or a size class.

CDR3 length	V gene	D gene	clone size	J gene	CDR3 protein	CDR3 DNA
16	TRBV27	NA	NA	TRBJ1-4	CASRPHGGGSNEKLFF	TGTGCCAGCAGGCCGCACGGGGGGGGGAGCAATGAAAAACTGTTTTTT
15	TRBV29-1	NA	NA	TRBJ1-5	CSVSHGQSGNQPQHF	TGCAGCGTTAGCCATGGACAGTCGGGCAATCAGCCCCAGCATTTT
15	TRBV5-4	TRBD2	NA	TRBJ2-7	CASSLVGLAASEQYF	TGTGCCAGCAGCTTGGTTGGACTAGCGGCATCCGAGCAGTACTTC
15	TRBV4-3	NA	NA	TRBJ2-1	CASSPSVSSYNEQFF	TGCGCCAGCAGCCCCTCGGTGAGCTCCTACAATGAGCAGTTCTTC
16	TRBV7-8	TRBD1	NA	TRBJ1-3	CASSIGTGTSGNTIYF	TGTGCCAGCAGCATTGGGACAGGGACCTCTGGAAACACCATATATTTT
15	TRBV11-2	NA	NA	TRBJ1-6	CASSLERTYNSPLHF	TGTGCCAGCAGCTTAGAGCGTACCTATAATTCACCCCTCCACTTT
14	TRBV11-2	NA	NA	TRBJ2-7	CASSGNLQSYEQYF	TGTGCCAGCAGCGGCAACCTCCAATCCTACGAGCAGTACTTC
11	TRBV6-5	NA	NA	TRBJ1-1	CASRTVTEAFF	TGTGCCAGCAGGACAGTCACTGAAGCTTTCTTT
15	TRBV24-1	NA	NA	TRBJ2-1	CATSDSRGKLDEQFF	TGTGCCACCAGTGATTCCCGGGGTAAGCTCGATGAGCAGTTCTTC
15	TRBV5-1	NA	once	TRBJ2-1	CASSGGRDRDNEQFF	TGCGCCAGCAGCGGGGGGCGGGACAGAGACAATGAGCAGTTCTTC
17	TRBV27	NA	NA	TRBJ1-5	CASSLSRGIYSNQPQHF	TGTGCCAGCAGTTTATCCAGAGGGATTTATAGCAATCAGCCCCAGCATTTT
12	TRBV19	NA	few	TRBJ2-7	CASSKPPYEQYF	TGTGCCAGTAGTAAGCCCCCCTACGAGCAGTACTTC
15	TRBV24-1	NA	few	TRBJ2-3	CATSVWTGSTDTQYF	TGTGCCACCAGTGTCTGGACGGGGAGCACAGATACGCAGTATTTT
18	TRBV6-2/TRBV6-3	TRBD1	NA	TRBJ1-5	CASSFRTGGLMSNQPQHF	TGTGCCAGCAGCTTTAGGACAGGGGGCTTAATGAGCAATCAGCCCCAGCATTTT
18	TRBV19	TRBD1	NA	TRBJ1-3	CASSFSRDRGLSGNTIYF	TGTGCCAGTAGTTTTAGCCGGGACAGGGGACTCTCTGGAAACACCATATATTTT
12	TRBV29-1	NA	NA	TRBJ1-2	CSVQTQPYGYTF	TGCAGCGTCCAGACTCAGCCCTATGGCTACACCTTC
18	TRBV9	TRBD2	once	TRBJ2-3	CASSEGTSGGSSTDTQYF	TGTGCCAGCAGCGAGGGGACTAGCGGGGGCTCTAGCACAGATACGCAGTATTTT
15	TRBV5-6	TRBD1	NA	TRBJ1-1	CASSITGVWNTEAFF	TGTGCCAGCAGCATCACAGGGGTTTGGAATACTGAAGCTTTCTTT
12	TRBV28	TRBD1	NA	TRBJ1-2	CASGTGKWAGTF	TGTGCCAGCGGGACAGGGAAATGGGCCGGCACCTTC
12	TRBV24-1	NA	NA	TRBJ1-2	CATSQGNYGYTF	TGTGCCACCTCCCAGGGAAACTATGGCTACACCTTC
14	TRBV15	NA	NA	TRBJ1-4	CATSIGGPNEKLFF	TGTGCCACCAGCATTGGGGGCCCTAATGAAAAACTGTTTTTT
16	TRBV5-8	NA	NA	TRBJ1-2	CASSRDSTAFNYGYTF	TGTGCCAGCAGCCGAGATTCAACAGCTTTTAACTATGGCTACACCTTC
15	TRBV2	NA	NA	TRBJ1-4	CASSENGVNNEKLFF	TGTGCCAGCAGTGAAAACGGGGTTAATAATGAAAAACTGTTTTTT
17	TRBV29-1	TRBD1	NA	TRBJ1-2	CSVEWASGTGDLYGYTF	TGCAGCGTTGAATGGGCCTCCGGGACAGGGGATCTCTATGGCTACACCTTC
15	TRBV9	TRBD2	NA	TRBJ2-1	CASSVAGRVYNEQFF	TGTGCCAGCAGCGTAGCGGGGAGGGTTTACAATGAGCAGTTCTTC
12	TRBV7-9	NA	NA	TRBJ1-1	CASSLSITEAFF	TGTGCCAGCAGCTTATCAATCACTGAAGCTTTCTTT
13	TRBV28	TRBD1	once	TRBJ2-3	CASSPGGRDTQYF	TGTGCCAGCAGTCCAGGGGGTAGGGATACGCAGTATTTT
13	TRBV6-2/TRBV6-3	NA	NA	TRBJ2-7	CASSYLSSYEQYF	TGTGCCAGCAGTTACCTTAGCTCCTACGAGCAGTACTTC
14	TRBV28	TRBD1	NA	TRBJ1-6	CASSPGTGSSPLHF	TGTGCCAGCAGTCCAGGGACAGGGTCCTCACCCCTCCACTTT
16	TRBV4-3	NA	few	TRBJ1-2	CASSQDPLASNYGYTF	TGCGCCAGCAGCCAAGATCCGTTAGCGAGTAACTATGGCTACACCTTC
15	TRBV2	NA	once	TRBJ2-7	CASSGGILTPYEQYF	TGTGCCAGCAGTGGGGGCATCCTTACCCCCTACGAGCAGTACTTC
17	TRBV18	NA	NA	TRBJ1-3	CASSRKPLQGIGNTIYF	TGTGCCAGCTCACGGAAACCCTTACAGGGAATTGGAAACACCATATATTTT
13	TRBV28	NA	NA	TRBJ1-2	CASSVVPLYGYTF	TGTGCCAGCAGTGTCGTCCCCCTATATGGCTACACCTTC
14	TRBV5-1	TRBD1	NA	TRBJ2-2	CASSFTGGTGELFF	TGCGCCAGCAGCTTTACAGGGGGGACCGGGGAGCTGTTTTTT
17	TRBV2	TRBD2	few	TRBJ2-1	CASSGLFGTSAYNEQFF	TGTGCCAGCAGTGGATTGTTTGGGACTAGCGCGTACAATGAGCAGTTCTTC
14	TRBV27	NA	NA	TRBJ2-5	CASRKAAYQETQYF	TGTGCCAGCAGAAAAGCCGCATACCAAGAGACCCAGTACTTC
15	TRBV19	NA	NA	TRBJ1-5	CASSITNRPNQPQHF	TGTGCCAGTAGTATTACGAACAGGCCAAATCAGCCCCAGCATTTT
17	TRBV7-2	TRBD2	NA	TRBJ2-1	CASSLEPLAAIYNEQFF	TGTGCCAGCAGCTTAGAACCTCTAGCGGCGATCTACAATGAGCAGTTCTTC
15	TRBV18	NA	NA	TRBJ1-1	CASSLLSGSGTEAFF	TGTGCCAGCTCACTCCTGTCAGGCTCTGGGACTGAAGCTTTCTTT
14	TRBV7-3	NA	NA	TRBJ2-5	CASSLSAGSETQYF	TGTGCCAGCAGCTTATCGGCAGGGTCAGAGACCCAGTACTTC
15	TRBV5-1	TRBD1	NA	TRBJ1-6	CASSLSTGGQSPLHF	TGCGCCAGCAGCTTATCGACAGGGGGCCAATCACCCCTCCACTTT